Following are 16 T cell receptor beta chains from one sample sequenced in a study of HIV-infected patients and healthy controls. Antiretroviral therapy had run roughly three months, about 14 weeks, before follow-up blood collection. The repertoire came from unfractionated whole blood and reflected all unsorted peripheral T cells. cDNA was made from approximately 0.55 ug RNA using alpha and beta constant primers. Each of the alpha and beta chains got its own library through chain-specific third strand synthesis with indices. TCRdb re-derived calls from the 5' RACE reads in MiXCR, one entry per CDR3 protein. The sample shows a few thousand distinct CDR3 sequences, 5.5% of them seen only once. Sample: blood, taken during antiretroviral therapy. Receptors originate from an adult with HIV infection.

The table lists this clonotype with many counts. The chain links TRBV2 to TRBJ2-3, with a tentative D call TRBD1 (6 bases). The CDR3 covers 14 residues. Germline V gives CDR1 SNHLY, CDR2 FYNNEI. The V end lost 7 bases, the J end lost 7 bases, and 18 bases lay between the germline ends. CDR3 coding DNA: TGTGCCAGCAACGCAGGGGCCACTAGGAATACGCAGTATTTT. It specifies CASNAGATRNTQYF.

This clonotype ranks as medium-sized. The CDR3 nucleotides are TGTGCCAGCAGTTACTACGGGATCCGCAGCACAGATACGCAGTATTTT. Its protein is CASSYYGIRSTDTQYF. J is TRBJ2-3 and V is TRBV6-5, with D perhaps TRBD2 (5 bases). Trimming removed 1 base from V and 0 bases from J, with 11 bases in between. The CDR3 contains 16 residues. Germline assignment: CDR1 MNHEY and CDR2 SVGAGI.

In its sample, this clonotype ranks as medium-sized. The chain recombines TRBV27 with TRBJ2-7; D is tentatively TRBD1 or TRBD2 (5 bases each). The CDR3 contains 14 residues. The ends were cut back, 4 bases at V and 6 bases at J, with 16 bases in the middle. Germline V gene sequence: CDR1 MNHEY, CDR2 SMNVEV (reference sequence). CDR3 sequence (DNA): TGTGCCAGCAGTTACACAAAGGGTGGGGGCGAGCAGTACTTC. Protein product: CASSYTKGGGEQYF.

This clonotype was seen at least ten times. The chain is built from TRBV2 and TRBJ2-5; no definite D call. The germline V and J ends were trimmed by 7 bases and 0 bases, with 9 bases remaining between them. The CDR3 loop spans 13 amino acids. CDR1 and CDR2 (germline): SNHLY, FYNNEI. CDR3 nucleotides: TGTGCCAGCATCGCCCGGTACCAAGAGACCCAGTACTTC. Its protein is CASIARYQETQYF.

This clonotype was seen only a few times. The rearrangement joins TRBV18 to TRBJ1-1, with D possibly being TRBD1 (5 bases). Trimming pared 5 bases from V and 3 bases from J, leaving 16 bases between. The CDR3 is 15 residues long. Looked up from germline, CDR1 is KGHSH and CDR2 is LQKENI. CDR3 DNA sequence: TGTGCCAGCTCAACACGTACGACAGAGGACACTGAAGCTTTCTTT. Amino acids: CASSTRTTEDTEAFF.

This clonotype is deemed medium-sized (0.01 to 0.1%). CDR3 loop: CASSILAADTQYF. The CDR3 nucleotides are TGTGCCAGTAGTATTCTAGCGGCAGATACGCAGTATTTT. The chain joins TRBV19 to TRBJ2-3; TRBD2 matches 7 bases. Germline V gives CDR1 LNHDA, CDR2 SQIVND (reference sequence). The CDR3 has 13 amino acids. Trimming removed 3 bases from V and 4 bases from J; junction bases left unmatched: 1.

By frequency in the sample, this clonotype is medium-sized. The gene calls are TRBV19 and TRBJ2-7, with 7 bases matching TRBD1. With 5 bases clipped from V and 2 bases from J, the junction kept 15 bases outside the gene matches. The CDR3 sequence is 17 residues long. CDR1 LNHDA and CDR2 SQIVND come from the germline V gene (reference sequence). CDR3 protein: CASSPDPGQERTYEQYF. The CDR3 DNA is TGTGCCAGTAGTCCCGACCCCGGACAGGAAAGGACCTACGAGCAGTACTTC.

This clonotype is medium-sized (0.01 to 0.1%) in the sample. The chain links TRBV11-3 to TRBJ2-7; a possible D gene is TRBD1 (5 bases). Germline values: CDR1 SGHNT, CDR2 YENEEA. The CDR3 loop spans 18 amino acids. Trimming removed 0 bases from V and 6 bases from J, with 24 bases in between. CDR3 DNA sequence: TGTGCCAGCAGCTTAGAAGGTCCAGACTCCGGATGGGGCACCGAGCAGTACTTC. It yields the protein CASSLEGPDSGWGTEQYF.

This clonotype has ten or more counts. The chain has TRBV14 and TRBJ2-1; 12 bases map to TRBD2. The CDR3 runs 15 residues. Germline CDR1 SGHDN, CDR2 FVKESK. V trimming: 5 bases; J trimming: 2 bases; junction bases outside the gene matches: 1. The CDR3 DNA sequence: TGTGCCAGCAGCAGACTAGCGGGAGCCTACAATGAGCAGTTCTTC. Protein product: CASSRLAGAYNEQFF.

This clonotype qualifies as medium-sized. V is TRBV20-1 and J is TRBJ2-4; 7 bases are shared with TRBD1. Trimming took 5 bases from V and 5 from J; bases not matched to a gene: 9. Germline loops: CDR1 DFQATT, CDR2 SNEGSKA (reference sequence). The CDR3 spans 14 residues. CDR3 coding DNA: TGCAGTGCTCCTTCCCCGGGACAGCAAAACATTCAGTACTTC. Its translation: CSAPSPGQQNIQYF.

This clonotype was detected many times. The chain uses TRBV10-2 and TRBJ1-4; 8 bases fit TRBD1. This CDR3 has 18 residues. V shed 0 bases and J 6 bases; nucleotides not matched to a gene: 12. Germline assignment: CDR1 WSHSY and CDR2 SAAADI. The CDR3 coding sequence is TGCGCCAGCAGTGAGTCGTTACAGGGGGGGACAGTCGATGAAAAACTGTTTTTT. Translating gives CASSESLQGGTVDEKLFF.

The chain combines TRBV28 with TRBJ2-4; 7 positions match TRBD1. Trimming cost V 8 bases and J 0 bases; bases outside gene matches: 10. Germline V gene data show CDR1 as MDHEN and CDR2 as SYDVKM. The CDR3 has 16 residues. Written as DNA, the CDR3 is TGTGCCAGCGGGCAAACGGGACAGCTAGCCAAAAACATTCAGTACTTC. Translating it yields CASGQTGQLAKNIQYF.

This clonotype is deemed medium-sized. The gene calls are TRBV12-3 or TRBV12-4 and TRBJ2-2, with a weak D call TRBD1 (5 bases). Trimming stripped 3 bases from V and 6 bases from J, with 11 bases between. CDR3 length equals 14 residues. The CDR3 sequence is CASSFLSGPGELFF. DNA for the CDR3: TGTGCCAGCAGTTTTTTATCAGGGCCCGGGGAGCTGTTTTTT.

This clonotype qualifies as medium-sized. The chain employs TRBV27 and TRBJ1-3; 7 nucleotides match TRBD1. This CDR3 is 13 amino acids long. Germline CDR1 reads MNHEY; CDR2 reads SMNVEV (reference sequence). V lost 8 bases, J lost 9 bases, and 10 bases stayed unmatched. DNA of the CDR3: TGTGCCAGCGGTGACAGGGTGTTGGGCACCATATATTTT. Translated, it gives CASGDRVLGTIYF.

This clonotype is termed medium-sized. The genes are TRBV20-1 and TRBJ1-5; 8 bases are shared with TRBD1. Trimming cost V 1 base and J 7 bases; bases outside gene matches: 9. The V gene's germline CDR1 is DFQATT and CDR2 SNEGSKA (reference sequence). The CDR3 covers 15 residues. The CDR3 sequence: CSARGRRTGWQPQHF. The CDR3 DNA sequence: TGCAGTGCTAGAGGAAGAAGGACAGGGTGGCAGCCCCAGCATTTT.

Relative to its sample, this clonotype is medium-sized. The chain links TRBV10-3 to TRBJ1-1; weak D call: TRBD1 (6 bases). The germline V gene has CDR1 ENHRY and CDR2 SYGVKD. V dropped 7 bases and J dropped 5 bases, with 17 bases sitting between them. The CDR3 covers 14 residues. CDR3 residues: CAITHGGGGTEAFF. As DNA, the CDR3 is TGTGCCATCACCCACGGGGGGGGCGGGACTGAAGCTTTCTTT.